This TCR beta chain came from a study of CD8 T cells in ankylosing spondylitis. Study results and limitations: Clones linked to disease were reported to show significant enrichment in matched ankylosing spondylitis synovial fluid. Seemingly distinctive of ankylosing spondylitis blood was a TCR beta motif formed by eight highly homologous variants.

This clonotype was observed at least ten times. The target antigen is unknown. TCRdb processed the 5' RACE reads anew with MiXCR; each CDR3 protein has one entry. The profile shows about 130,000 distinct CDR3 sequences, around 9.7% of them singletons. The TCR comes from a male donor with ankylosing spondylitis or in good health (not recorded which). Material for sequencing was blood, either unsorted or a sorted T cell fraction (not recorded which).

The CDR3 sequence is CASSKPAGTGISEQFF. The CDR3 nucleotides are TGTGCCAGCAGCAAACCCGCCGGGACAGGTATCAGTGAGCAGTTCTTC. This chain uses TRBV21-1 with TRBJ2-1; the table names TRBD1, a call not compared with the DNA. TRBV21-1 counts as a pseudogene. CDR3 length equals 16 residues.